This T cell receptor (beta chain) was recorded in a study of blood T cell repertoires in COVID-19. The overall study: Sources were T cells, B-cell-depleted T cells, or PBMCs; the material itself was cDNA or gDNA.

Original analysis: Using reference gene primer amplification, nucleated cell counts were estimated. Clones were sequenced by immunoSEQ multiplex PCR, and TCRdb holds only the in-frame ones, with some missing. For V, J and clone size, that table is used; D and trimming come from the DNA. The sample carries fewer than 300,000 clones, about 90% recorded once. Seattle patients were enrolled during active infection and followed longitudinally. This receptor was obtained from a woman aged 25 to 39 with COVID-19, enrolled during active disease. Sequenced input: peripheral blood.

The CDR3, as DNA: TGTGCCAGCAGCCGCGACAGGGAAAGGGAGACCCAGTACTTC. The encoded protein is CASSRDRERETQYF. The genes are TRBV2 and TRBJ2-5; TRBD1 aligns across 7 bases. The V gene end was trimmed by 6 bases and the J gene end by 5 bases; junction bases not matched to a gene: 9. Germline loops: CDR1 SNHLY, CDR2 FYNNEI. This CDR3 is built from 14 residues.